This entry is about one TCR beta chain. Its antigen is not yet known. Base qualities are not recorded, but no much larger clone differs from it by a single base. TCRbeta CDR3 regions were amplified from genomic DNA using the immunoSEQ Assay, a bias-controlled multiplex PCR. Processing in the source paper ran as follows. The number of nucleated cells in each sample was estimated from the amplification of reference gene primers within the assay. To quantify the absolute abundance of each unique TCRbeta CDR3 rearrangement, sequence reads were collapsed and filtered. For each sample, productive Simpson clonality was calculated by taking the square root of Simpson's diversity index across productive rearrangements. TCRdb took over this immuneACCESS table, retaining in-frame rearrangements with V and J assigned. Such tables are incomplete; in checked studies, under half of the missing clones stem from an unresolved V gene, and the remainder is unexplained. The V and J calls and the clone size are those of that table, but D and trimming were determined from the DNA. Counted in this sample were about 300,000 clones; 70% to 85% of them appeared once. Clones ranked in the top ten supply around 1.6% of the sample.

One collaborating source in Seattle enrolled patients during active infection and followed them longitudinally through the course of disease. Each collaborating institution followed its own protocols to collect whole blood in K2EDTA tubes. For TCRbeta analysis, collaborators shipped samples in one of three forms: frozen whole blood, isolated PBMCs, or DNA extracted from either of those sample types. This sample is part of a study of blood T cell repertoires in COVID-19 (dated by TCRdb to about 2020). For the wider study: The collaborator samples originated in the United States, Italy and Spain and spanned the acute and convalescent phases of COVID-19. Deeply sampled blood TCRbeta repertoires from subjects exposed to, actively infected with, or recovered from COVID-19 were included in the dataset. The samples were drawn from two sources: the first 160 participants of the ongoing ImmuneRACE study, and 1,000 to 1,500 subjects contributed by 6 global collaborators. Sample metadata almost always included a de-identified subject ID, COVID-19 status, age in years and sex. A freely available public database, intended as a resource for researchers studying the immune response to SARS-CoV-2, is where the repertoires were released. The material from the prospective study consisted of cDNA or gDNA derived from T cells, B-cell-depleted T cells, or PBMCs. Where available, HLA class I and class II types were obtained from metadata supplied by the sample provider rather than from assay-based typing. Results and caveats for the whole study, not just this receptor: The quantity of clinical and demographic metadata differed by source and by participant and was supplied without curation.

The germline V gene specifies MGHRA as CDR1 and YSYEKL as CDR2. The V end gives up 3 bases and the J end 4 bases, leaving 5 bases in the junction not matched to a gene. There are 14 amino acids in the CDR3, from cysteine to phenylalanine inclusive. Only the CDR3 region is kept as DNA, spanning 42 bases read in frame from base 1. Sequences were obtained from peripheral blood. The source is a human donor with COVID-19, enrolled during active disease. The donor label of this sample is uncertain. Recombination joined TRBV4-1 with TRBJ1-2; 7 bases in the middle match TRBD1. The base sequence is TGCGCCAGCAGCCAGGGACAGTCCAGCTATGGCTACACCTTC. It translates to CASSQGQSSYGYTF.